Listed here are 19 T cell receptor beta chains from one sample, sequenced in a study of stem cell transplantation in POMP-related autoinflammatory disease. This table comes from immunoSEQ multiplex PCR, and its TCRdb copy is limited to in-frame clones, with some not included. Altogether 8,500 to 10,000 clones are present, about 85% being singletons, with the ten largest covering 4.6%. The sample was CD4+ T cells from PBMCs, taken after stem cell transplantation. These TCRs come from a human patient with POMP-related autoinflammation and immune dysregulation (PRAID). Part of the T cell pool may stem from the graft donor.

The rearrangement joins TRBV3-1 (or the pseudogene TRBV3-2) to TRBJ1-5; D gene unclear. CDR1 LGHDT and CDR2 YNNKEL come from the germline V gene (reference sequence). The CDR3 has 13 residues. Trimming removed 1 base at V and 7 bases at J, with 8 bases between. The CDR3: CASSQADGQPQHF. As DNA, the CDR3 is TGTGCCAGCAGCCAAGCGGACGGGCAGCCCCAGCATTTT.

The V call is TRBV28, the J call TRBJ1-5; unclear D gene. V shed 6 bases and J shed 6 bases, with 12 bases lying between them. The CDR3 totals 13 residues. Germline V gene data show CDR1 as MDHEN and CDR2 as SYDVKM. The CDR3 DNA reads as TGTGCCAGCAGCTCGGGTTGGAGTCAGCCCCAGCATTTT. It codes for CASSSGWSQPQHF. Filled out from reference TRBV28 and TRBJ1-5, the complete variable domain reads DVKVTQSSRYLVKRTGEKVFLECVQDMDHENMFWYRQDPGLGLRLIYFSYDVKMKEKGDIPEGYSVSREKKERFSLILESASTNQTSMYLCASSSGWSQPQHFGDGTRLSIL.

In this sample, this clone turned up a few times. The V and J genes are TRBV30 and TRBJ2-1; 10 bases agree with TRBD2. CDR3 length: 15 residues. V trimming: 0 bases; J trimming: 7 bases; junction bases outside the gene matches: 6. Germline V CDR1 and CDR2: GTSNPN, SVGIG (reference sequence). CDR3 in DNA: TGTGCCTGGAGTGTTGGGAGCGGGAGGGGTAATGAGCAGTTCTTC. It specifies CAWSVGSGRGNEQFF.

This clone showed up just a few times. This sequence joins TRBV10-1 and TRBJ1-5; no reliable D call. The V gene's germline CDR1 is WNHNN and CDR2 SYGVQD (reference sequence). The CDR3 spans 13 residues. Trimming stripped 6 bases from V and 3 bases from J, with 9 bases between. CDR3 region: CASSRTLNQPQHF. The CDR3 bases are TGCGCCAGCAGCCGGACTCTCAATCAGCCCCAGCATTTT.

This chain joins TRBV5-1 and TRBJ1-1; D is possibly TRBD1 (5 bases). The CDR3 extends over 14 amino acids. Deletions cut 4 bases from V and 0 bases from J, with 10 bases between. CDR1 and CDR2 (germline): SGHRS, YFSETQ. The CDR3 here is CASSRSTVNTEAFF. The CDR3 DNA reads as TGCGCCAGCAGCCGTTCGACAGTGAACACTGAAGCTTTCTTT.

This clone was counted between two and nine times. The V and J genes are TRBV7-2 and TRBJ2-3, with D perhaps given as TRBD1 or TRBD2 (6 bases each). This CDR3 contains 14 residues. The V end lost 8 bases, the J end lost 4 bases, and 16 bases lay between the germline ends. CDR1 is SGHTA, CDR2 FQGNSA, per germline. The CDR3 is CASLLGGLADTQYF. The CDR3 DNA reads TGTGCCAGCCTATTAGGGGGGCTGGCAGATACGCAGTATTTT. The whole variable domain, filled in from reference TRBV7-2 and TRBJ2-3, reads GAGVSQSPSNKVTEKGKDVELRCDPISGHTALYWYRQSLGQGLEFLIYFQGNSAPDKSGLPSDRFSAERTGGSVSTLTIQRTQQEDSAVYLCASLLGGLADTQYFGPGTRLTVL.

The CDR3 sequence: CAWMPGSYEQYF. The CDR3 DNA reads as TGTGCCTGGATGCCGGGTTCCTACGAGCAGTACTTC. The chain employs TRBV30 and TRBJ2-7; D is ambiguous. CDR3 length: 12 amino acids. Germline V CDR1 and CDR2: GTSNPN, SVGIG (reference sequence). V was pared by 4 bases and J by 1 base, with 8 bases between.

This chain uses TRBV28 with TRBJ1-1; maybe TRBD1 (5 bases). The CDR3 spans 14 residues. Germline CDR1 reads MDHEN; CDR2 reads SYDVKM. Trimming left V 5 bases short and J 5 bases short, with 15 bases between. The CDR3 DNA reads as TGTGCCAGCAGTGTGACGGGGCCTTGGACTGAAGCTTTCTTT. Translation: CASSVTGPWTEAFF.

In the case of this clone: One end of the junction is discordant with germline, which a read error may explain. The J gene is TRBJ2-2, the V gene TRBV30; tentative D call: TRBD2 (6 bases). Germline values: CDR1 GTSNPN, CDR2 SVGIG (reference sequence). CDR3 size: 15 residues. The CDR3 spells CAWSVASGYTGELFF. The DNA of the CDR3 is TGTGCCTGGAGTGTGGCAAGCGGGTACACGGGGGAGCTGTTTTTT.

This sequence joins TRBV30 and TRBJ1-5, with 8 bases that match TRBD1. The CDR3 length is 15 residues. CDR1 is GTSNPN and CDR2 is SVGIG in the germline V gene (reference sequence). V was clipped by 5 bases and J by 6 bases; unmatched bases: 12. The DNA of the CDR3 is TGTGCCTGGGCACGAGGAGGACAGGGTTTTCAGCCCCAGCATTTT. Translated: CAWARGGQGFQPQHF.

A few counts support this clone. CDR3 in DNA: TGTGCCAGCGCTTGGAGGAGTTCCTACGAGCAGTACTTC. Its translation: CASAWRSSYEQYF. The rearrangement joins TRBV6-6 to TRBJ2-7; tentatively, D is TRBD2 (5 bases). The ends were cut back, 8 bases at V and 1 base at J, with 12 bases in the middle. The CDR3 has 13 residues. The germline gives CDR1 MNHNY, CDR2 SVGAGI (reference sequence).

This clone has a single count. The CDR3 bases are TGTGCCTGGAGTCCGGGTGGCTTTGGGACCCAGTACTTC. Its protein is CAWSPGGFGTQYF. V usage is TRBV30 and J usage is TRBJ2-5; D is undetermined. V dropped 2 bases and J dropped 7 bases, with 14 bases sitting between them. Germline lookup yields CDR1 GTSNPN and CDR2 SVGIG (reference sequence). CDR3 length: 13 amino acids. The full variable domain, in which reference TRBV30 and TRBJ2-5 provide the parts outside the CDR3, is SQTIHQWPATLVQPVGSPLSLECTVEGTSNPNLYWYRQAAGRGLQLLFYSVGIGQISSEVPQNLSASRPQDRQFILSSKKLLLSDSGFYLCAWSPGGFGTQYFGPGTRLLVL.

J is TRBJ2-1 and V is TRBV29-1; TRBD2 might be the D (5 bases). CDR1 SQVTM and CDR2 ANQGSEA come from the germline V gene. V was pared by 2 bases and J by 0 bases, with 8 bases between. The CDR3 is 14 amino acids. The CDR3 here is CSVERGFSYNEQFF. CDR3 DNA sequence: TGCAGCGTTGAACGGGGATTCTCCTACAATGAGCAGTTCTTC.

V usage is TRBV4-1 and J usage is TRBJ1-1; no firm D call. V dropped 1 base and J dropped 2 bases, with 8 bases sitting between them. CDR3 length: 14 residues. CDR1 MGHRA and CDR2 YSYEKL come from the germline V gene. This chain's CDR3 is CASSQVGLNTEAFF. Written as DNA, the CDR3 is TGCGCCAGCAGCCAAGTAGGACTAAACACTGAAGCTTTCTTT.

The chain uses TRBV24-1 and TRBJ1-2; D is possibly TRBD1 (5 bases). V gave up 2 bases and J gave up 5 bases, with 8 bases separating them. Germline V lookup: CDR1 KGHDR, CDR2 SFDVKD. The CDR3 consists of 13 residues. CDR3 sequence: CATSDYAGYGYTF. The DNA of the CDR3 is TGTGCCACCAGTGATTATGCAGGGTATGGCTACACCTTC.

The chain joins TRBV5-1 to TRBJ1-1, with D possibly matching TRBD1 (6 bases). Germline V gene lookup returns CDR1 SGHRS and CDR2 YFSETQ. Trimming stripped 0 bases from V and 4 bases from J, with 7 bases between. The CDR3 spans 13 residues. The CDR3 spells CASSLEGGTEAFF. The CDR3 DNA sequence: TGCGCCAGCAGCTTGGAGGGGGGCACTGAAGCTTTCTTT.

By share of the sample, this clone is large. The chain has TRBV4-2 and TRBJ1-2; tentatively, D is TRBD1 (6 bases). Germline CDR1 is LGHNA and CDR2 is YNFKEQ. V was clipped by 5 bases and J by 11 bases, with 24 bases between them. The CDR3 has 15 amino acids. The CDR3 DNA reads as TGTGCCAGCAGCTTTTCAACCGGGACACCTCAAAGATACACCTTC. It codes for CASSFSTGTPQRYTF.

The J gene is TRBJ1-3, the V gene TRBV18; maybe TRBD1 (5 bases). Trimming left V 3 bases short and J 0 bases short, with 12 bases between. Germline V lookup: CDR1 KGHSH, CDR2 LQKENI. CDR3 length: 16 residues. CDR3 amino acids: CASSPYRQGSGNTIYF. CDR3 coding DNA: TGTGCCAGCTCACCCTACCGGCAGGGCTCTGGAAACACCATATATTTT.

This chain connects TRBV7-9 to TRBJ2-1; D ambiguous. CDR3 length equals 14 residues. V gave up 5 bases and J gave up 4 bases, with 12 bases separating them. Germline CDR1 is SEHNR and CDR2 is FQNEAQ (reference sequence). CDR3 amino acids: CASSTSAEYNEQFF. The CDR3 DNA reads as TGTGCCAGCAGCACGAGCGCGGAATACAATGAGCAGTTCTTC.